This T cell receptor (beta chain) was recovered during a study of shared clonotypes between healthy human individuals. The wider study: There were three CD4 naive, three CD4 memory, two CD8 naive and one CD8 memory plates per donor.

Naive-designated CD8 cells lacked CD45RO, were positively enriched for CCR7, and omitted terminally differentiated effector memory CD45RA+ cells. Note on this clone: Its antigen remains unknown.

The CDR3 consists of 16 residues. Germline lookup yields CDR1 SGHRS and CDR2 YFSETQ. The J segment lost 2 bases and the V segment lost 3 bases, leaving 7 bases of the junction unmatched. Findings and limits, study-wide: It was the non-shared clonotypes that had lower generation probabilities than clonotypes shared by all four donors. A generally larger estimated richness was seen in naive subsets than in memory subsets.

Sequenced by immunoSEQ multiplex PCR; TCRdb stores in-frame clones only, minus some. The repertoire has around 2.1 million clones, under 95% of them found once; the top ten carry roughly 1.8%. The sample taken for sequencing was naive CD8+ T cells from PBMCs. This chain connects TRBV5-1 to TRBJ1-4, with 7 bases aligning to TRBD1. This TCR came from a young man in good health. Some clones in this sample may be carry-over from other donors' samples. Here the CDR3 reads CASSSTGLSTNEKLFF. Written as DNA, the CDR3 is TGCGCCAGCAGCTCGACAGGGCTCTCGACTAATGAAAAACTGTTTTTT.